This T cell receptor beta chain stems from a study of T cell repertoires in cytomegalovirus infection. At the level of the study: Matching HLA type and CMV infection were both indicated by public TCR beta signatures.

The study, taken as a whole, reports: HLA-C-restricted CMV clonotypes gave the most frequent clonotype in two of eight donors. Carriage of CMV together with the relevant HLA was identifiable through cumulative public TCR beta family frequency.

TCRdb re-called the reads through MiXCR, storing one row per CDR3 protein. The data show over 450,000 distinct CDR3 sequences, roughly 12% seen once. This clonotype showed up many times. Its antigen is currently unknown. V was cut by 6 bases and J by 5 bases, with 10 bases left in between. This CDR3 has 12 residues. The receptor was derived from a human donor in good health (CMV status not recorded). Some clones in this sample may be carry-over from other donors' samples. Source material: PBMCs. The chain has TRBV12-3 or TRBV12-4 and TRBJ1-1; TRBD1 might be the D (5 bases). CDR3 region: CASSPGGTEAFF. CDR3 sequence (DNA): TGTGCCAGCAGCCCCGGGGGGACTGAAGCTTTCTTT.